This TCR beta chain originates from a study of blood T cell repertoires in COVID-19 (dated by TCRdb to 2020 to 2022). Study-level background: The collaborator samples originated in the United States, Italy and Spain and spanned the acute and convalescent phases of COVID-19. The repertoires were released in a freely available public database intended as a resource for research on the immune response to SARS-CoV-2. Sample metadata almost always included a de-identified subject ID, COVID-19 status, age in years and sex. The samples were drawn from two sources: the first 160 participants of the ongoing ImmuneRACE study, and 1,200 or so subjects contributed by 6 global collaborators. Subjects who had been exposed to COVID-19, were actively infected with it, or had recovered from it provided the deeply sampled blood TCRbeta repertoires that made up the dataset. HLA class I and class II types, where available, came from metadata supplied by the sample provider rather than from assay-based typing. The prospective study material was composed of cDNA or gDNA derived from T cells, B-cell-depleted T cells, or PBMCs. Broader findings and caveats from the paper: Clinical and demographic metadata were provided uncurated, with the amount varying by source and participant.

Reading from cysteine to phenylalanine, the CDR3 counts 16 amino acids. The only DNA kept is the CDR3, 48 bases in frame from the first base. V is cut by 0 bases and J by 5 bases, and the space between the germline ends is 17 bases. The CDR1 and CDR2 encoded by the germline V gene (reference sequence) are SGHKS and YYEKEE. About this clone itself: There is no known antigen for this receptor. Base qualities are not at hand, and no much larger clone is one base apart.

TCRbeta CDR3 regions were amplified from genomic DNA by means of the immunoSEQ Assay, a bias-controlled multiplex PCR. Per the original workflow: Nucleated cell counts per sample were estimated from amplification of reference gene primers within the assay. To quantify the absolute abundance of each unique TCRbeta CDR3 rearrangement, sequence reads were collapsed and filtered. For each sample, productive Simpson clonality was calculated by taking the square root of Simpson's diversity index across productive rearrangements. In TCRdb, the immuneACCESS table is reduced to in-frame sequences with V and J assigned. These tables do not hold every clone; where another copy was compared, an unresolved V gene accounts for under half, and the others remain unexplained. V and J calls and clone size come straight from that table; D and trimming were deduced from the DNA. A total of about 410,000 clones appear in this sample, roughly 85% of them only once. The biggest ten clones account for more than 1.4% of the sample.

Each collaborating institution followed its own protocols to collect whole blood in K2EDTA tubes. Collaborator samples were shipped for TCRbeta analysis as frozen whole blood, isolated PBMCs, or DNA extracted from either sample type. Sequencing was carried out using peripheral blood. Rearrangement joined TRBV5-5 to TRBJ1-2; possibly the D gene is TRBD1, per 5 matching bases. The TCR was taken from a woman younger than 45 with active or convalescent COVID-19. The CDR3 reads CASSLASGTAIYGYTF. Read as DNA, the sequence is TGTGCCAGCAGCTTGGCCAGCGGGACGGCTATATATGGCTACACCTTC.